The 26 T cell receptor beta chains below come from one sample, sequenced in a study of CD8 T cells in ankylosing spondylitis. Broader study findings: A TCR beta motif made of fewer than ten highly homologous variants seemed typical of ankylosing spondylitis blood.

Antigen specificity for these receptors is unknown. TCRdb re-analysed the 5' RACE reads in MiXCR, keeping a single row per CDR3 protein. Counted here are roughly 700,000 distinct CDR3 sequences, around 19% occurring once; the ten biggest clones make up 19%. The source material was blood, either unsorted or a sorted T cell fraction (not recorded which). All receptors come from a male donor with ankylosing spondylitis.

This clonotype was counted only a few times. The CDR3 is CAWSADSSYEQYF. The CDR3 DNA follows: TGTGCCTGGAGTGCGGACAGTTCCTACGAGCAGTACTTC. The J gene is TRBJ2-7, the V gene TRBV30, with a weak D call TRBD1 (6 bases). Germline V gives CDR1 GTSNPN, CDR2 SVGIG (reference sequence). The CDR3 runs 13 residues. The V and J ends lost 1 base and 1 base respectively, with 8 bases between them. The whole variable domain, remainder taken from reference TRBV30 and TRBJ2-7, is SQTIHQWPATLVQPVGSPLSLECTVEGTSNPNLYWYRQAAGRGLQLLFYSVGIGQISSEVPQNLSASRPQDRQFILSSKKLLLSDSGFYLCAWSADSSYEQYFGPGTRLTVT.

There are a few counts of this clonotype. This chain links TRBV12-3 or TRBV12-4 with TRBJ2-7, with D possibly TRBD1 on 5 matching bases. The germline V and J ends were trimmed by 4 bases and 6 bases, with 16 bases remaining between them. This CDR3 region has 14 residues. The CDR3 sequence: CASSSQGVPSEQYF. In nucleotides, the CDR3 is TGTGCCAGCAGTTCCCAGGGTGTTCCCTCCGAGCAGTACTTC.

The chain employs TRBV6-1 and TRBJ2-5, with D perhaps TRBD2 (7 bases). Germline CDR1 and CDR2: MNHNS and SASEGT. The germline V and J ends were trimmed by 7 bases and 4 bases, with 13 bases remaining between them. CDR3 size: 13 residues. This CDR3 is CASTGVAGETQYF. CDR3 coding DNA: TGTGCCAGCACAGGGGTAGCGGGAGAGACCCAGTACTTC.

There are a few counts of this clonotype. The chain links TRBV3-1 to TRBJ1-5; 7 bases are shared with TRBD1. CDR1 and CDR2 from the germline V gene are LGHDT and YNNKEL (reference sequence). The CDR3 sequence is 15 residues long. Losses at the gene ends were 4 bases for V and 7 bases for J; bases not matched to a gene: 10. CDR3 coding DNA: TGTGCCAGCAGCCCTCAGGGGGGGCCATGGCAGCCCCAGCATTTT. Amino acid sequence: CASSPQGGPWQPQHF.

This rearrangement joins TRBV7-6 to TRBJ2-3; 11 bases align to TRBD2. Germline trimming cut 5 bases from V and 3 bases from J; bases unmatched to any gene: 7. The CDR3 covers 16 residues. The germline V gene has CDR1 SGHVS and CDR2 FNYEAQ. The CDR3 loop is CASSLTTSGSTDTQYF. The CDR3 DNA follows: TGTGCCAGCAGCCTTACTACTAGCGGGAGTACAGATACGCAGTATTTT.

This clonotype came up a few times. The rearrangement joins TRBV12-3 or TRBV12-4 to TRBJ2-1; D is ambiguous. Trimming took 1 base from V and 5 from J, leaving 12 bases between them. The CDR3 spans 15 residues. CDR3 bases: TGTGCCAGCAGTTTAGGGCTAGACGAGAACAATGAGCAGTTCTTC. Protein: CASSLGLDENNEQFF.

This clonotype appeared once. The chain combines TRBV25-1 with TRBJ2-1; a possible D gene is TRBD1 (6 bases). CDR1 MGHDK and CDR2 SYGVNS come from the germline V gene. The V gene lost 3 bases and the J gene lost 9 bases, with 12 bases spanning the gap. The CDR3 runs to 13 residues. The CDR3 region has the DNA TGTGCCAGCAGTGACCACAGGGCTCTTGAGCAGTTCTTC. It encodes CASSDHRALEQFF.

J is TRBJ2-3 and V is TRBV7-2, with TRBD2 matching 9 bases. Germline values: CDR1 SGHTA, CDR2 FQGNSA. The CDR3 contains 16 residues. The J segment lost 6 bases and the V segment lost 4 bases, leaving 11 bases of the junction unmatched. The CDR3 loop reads CASSSGLAKALDTQYF. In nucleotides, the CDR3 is TGTGCCAGCAGCTCAGGACTAGCGAAAGCTCTGGATACGCAGTATTTT.

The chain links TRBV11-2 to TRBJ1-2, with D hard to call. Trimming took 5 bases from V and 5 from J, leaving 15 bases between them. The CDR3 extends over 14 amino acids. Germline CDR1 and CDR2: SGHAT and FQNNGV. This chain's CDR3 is CASSHETRPYGYTF. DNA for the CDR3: TGTGCCAGCAGCCACGAAACTCGCCCATATGGCTACACCTTC.

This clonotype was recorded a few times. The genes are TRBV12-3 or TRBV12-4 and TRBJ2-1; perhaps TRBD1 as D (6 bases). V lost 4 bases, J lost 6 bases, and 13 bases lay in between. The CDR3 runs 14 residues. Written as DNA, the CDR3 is TGTGCCAGCAGTTATGGACAGATTAGCAATGAGCAGTTCTTC. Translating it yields CASSYGQISNEQFF.

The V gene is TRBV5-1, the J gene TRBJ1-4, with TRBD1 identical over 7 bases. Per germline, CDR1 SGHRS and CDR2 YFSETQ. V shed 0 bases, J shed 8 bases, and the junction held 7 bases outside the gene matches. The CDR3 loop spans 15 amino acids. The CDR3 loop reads CASSLGGMDREKLFF. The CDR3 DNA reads TGCGCCAGCAGCTTGGGCGGGATGGACAGGGAAAAACTGTTTTTT.

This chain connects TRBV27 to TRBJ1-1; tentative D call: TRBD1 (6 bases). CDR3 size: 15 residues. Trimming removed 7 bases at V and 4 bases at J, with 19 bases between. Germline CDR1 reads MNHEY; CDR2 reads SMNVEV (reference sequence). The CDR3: CASTPQAGDGTEAFF. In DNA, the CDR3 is TGTGCCAGCACCCCCCAAGCAGGGGACGGCACTGAAGCTTTCTTT.

CDR3 DNA sequence: TGTGCCAGCAGCCTTGGTGGGACCCTCTATGGCTACACCTTC. This gives the protein CASSLGGTLYGYTF. The rearrangement uses TRBV7-2 and TRBJ1-2, with D perhaps matching TRBD1 (5 bases). V lost 5 bases and J 4 bases, leaving 14 bases between the germline ends. The CDR3 extends over 14 amino acids. Germline values: CDR1 SGHTA, CDR2 FQGNSA.

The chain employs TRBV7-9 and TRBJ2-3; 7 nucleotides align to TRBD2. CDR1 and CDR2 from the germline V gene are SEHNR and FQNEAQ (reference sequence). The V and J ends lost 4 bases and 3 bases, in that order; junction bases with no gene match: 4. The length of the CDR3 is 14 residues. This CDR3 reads CASSSWGGTDTQYF. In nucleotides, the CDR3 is TGTGCCAGCAGCTCGTGGGGGGGAACAGATACGCAGTATTTT. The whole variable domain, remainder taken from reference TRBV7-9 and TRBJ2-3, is DTGVSQNPRHKITKRGQNVTFRCDPISEHNRLYWYRQTLGQGPEFLTYFQNEAQLEKSRLLSDRFSAERPKGSFSTLEIQRTEQGDSAMYLCASSSWGGTDTQYFGPGTRLTVL.

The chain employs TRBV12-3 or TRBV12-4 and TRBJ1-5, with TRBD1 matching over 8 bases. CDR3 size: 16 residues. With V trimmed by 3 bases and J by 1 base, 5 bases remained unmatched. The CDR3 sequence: CASSFQGAGSNQPQHF. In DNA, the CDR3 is TGTGCCAGCAGTTTTCAGGGGGCTGGCAGCAATCAGCCCCAGCATTTT.

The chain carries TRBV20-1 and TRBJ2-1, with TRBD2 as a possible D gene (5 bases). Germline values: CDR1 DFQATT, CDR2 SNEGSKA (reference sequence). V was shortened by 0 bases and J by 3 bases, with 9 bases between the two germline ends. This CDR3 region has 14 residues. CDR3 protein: CSAREEDNYNEQFF. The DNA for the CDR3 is TGCAGTGCTAGAGAGGAGGATAACTACAATGAGCAGTTCTTC.

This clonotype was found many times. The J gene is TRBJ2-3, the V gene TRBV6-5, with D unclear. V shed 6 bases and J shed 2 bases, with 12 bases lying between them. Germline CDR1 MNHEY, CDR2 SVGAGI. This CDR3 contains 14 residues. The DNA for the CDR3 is TGTGCCAGCAGCGGCATCGGCCACACAGATACGCAGTATTTT. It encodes CASSGIGHTDTQYF.

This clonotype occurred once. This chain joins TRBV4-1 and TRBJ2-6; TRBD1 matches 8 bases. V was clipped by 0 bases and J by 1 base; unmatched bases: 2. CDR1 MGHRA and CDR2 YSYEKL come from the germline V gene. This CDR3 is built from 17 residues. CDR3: CASSQDRGPSGANVLTF. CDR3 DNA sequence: TGCGCCAGCAGCCAAGACAGGGGGCCGTCTGGGGCCAACGTCCTGACTTTC.

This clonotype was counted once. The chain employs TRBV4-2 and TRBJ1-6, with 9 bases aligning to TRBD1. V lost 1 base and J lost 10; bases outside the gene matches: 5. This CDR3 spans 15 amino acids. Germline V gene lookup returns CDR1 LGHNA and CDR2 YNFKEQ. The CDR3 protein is CASSQGDRDGSPLHF. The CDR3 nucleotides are TGTGCCAGCAGCCAAGGGGACAGGGATGGGTCACCCCTCCACTTT.

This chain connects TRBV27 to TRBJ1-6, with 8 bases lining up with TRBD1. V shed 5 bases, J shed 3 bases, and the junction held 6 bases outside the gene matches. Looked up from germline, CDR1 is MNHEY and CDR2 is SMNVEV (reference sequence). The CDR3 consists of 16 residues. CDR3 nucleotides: TGTGCCAGCAGTCCTCTGGACAGGGTCTATAATTCACCCCTCCACTTT. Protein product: CASSPLDRVYNSPLHF.

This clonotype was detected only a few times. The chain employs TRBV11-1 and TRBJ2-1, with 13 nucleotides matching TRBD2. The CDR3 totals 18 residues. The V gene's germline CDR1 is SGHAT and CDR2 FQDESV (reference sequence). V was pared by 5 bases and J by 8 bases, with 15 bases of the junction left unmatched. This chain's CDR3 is CASSPMGTSGKLVHEQFF. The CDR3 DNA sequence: TGTGCCAGCAGCCCCATGGGGACTAGCGGGAAGTTGGTTCATGAGCAGTTCTTC.

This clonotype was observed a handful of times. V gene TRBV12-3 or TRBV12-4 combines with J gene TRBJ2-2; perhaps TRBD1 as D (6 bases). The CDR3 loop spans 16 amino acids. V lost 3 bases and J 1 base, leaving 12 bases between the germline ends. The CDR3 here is CASSFMGTQNTGELFF. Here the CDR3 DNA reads TGTGCCAGCAGTTTCATGGGGACACAGAACACCGGGGAGCTGTTTTTT.

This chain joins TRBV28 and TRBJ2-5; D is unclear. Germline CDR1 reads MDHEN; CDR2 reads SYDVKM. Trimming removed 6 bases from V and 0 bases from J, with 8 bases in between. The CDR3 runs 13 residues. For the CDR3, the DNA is TGTGCCAGCAGCCAGAGAAACCAAGAGACCCAGTACTTC. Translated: CASSQRNQETQYF.

CDR3 residues: CASSYSLARYAGATGELFF. The CDR3 DNA reads TGTGCCAGCAGTTACTCTTTGGCCCGCTACGCCGGGGCCACCGGGGAGCTGTTTTTT. This chain connects TRBV6-2 or TRBV6-3 to TRBJ2-2; D tentatively fits TRBD1 or TRBD2 (5 bases each). This CDR3 contains 19 residues. Looked up from germline, CDR1 is MNHEY and CDR2 is SVGEGT. V gave up 0 bases and J gave up 4 bases, with 21 bases separating them.

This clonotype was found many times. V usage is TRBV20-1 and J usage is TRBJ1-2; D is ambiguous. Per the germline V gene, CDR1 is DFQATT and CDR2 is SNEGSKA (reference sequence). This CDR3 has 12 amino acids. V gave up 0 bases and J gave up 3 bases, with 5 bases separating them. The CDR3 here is CSARDRYYGYTF. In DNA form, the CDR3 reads TGCAGTGCTAGAGATCGATACTATGGCTACACCTTC.

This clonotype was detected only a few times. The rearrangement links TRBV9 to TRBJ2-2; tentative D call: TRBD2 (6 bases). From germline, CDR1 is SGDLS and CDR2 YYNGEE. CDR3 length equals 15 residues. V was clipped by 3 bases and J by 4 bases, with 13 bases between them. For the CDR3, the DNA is TGTGCCAGCAGCGGCGGGGAACCCCCCACCGGGGAGCTGTTTTTT. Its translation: CASSGGEPPTGELFF.